These 10 T cell receptor beta chains originate from one sample sequenced in a study of identical twins. Via MiXCR, TCRdb re-called the 5' RACE reads, giving one row per CDR3 protein. The profile shows over 200,000 distinct CDR3 sequences, about 11% of them singletons. Sequencing used memory T cells sorted from blood. The source is a man between 45 and 60 years old in good health.

Ten or more counts support this clonotype. The chain links TRBV5-1 to TRBJ2-7; TRBD1 aligns across 9 bases. The germline gives CDR1 SGHRS, CDR2 YFSETQ. After removal of 2 bases from V and 3 bases from J, the junction contained 6 bases not matched to a gene. This CDR3 spans 15 amino acids. The CDR3 DNA is TGCGCCAGCAGCTTAGAACCGGGACAGGGCTACGAGCAGTACTTC. As protein: CASSLEPGQGYEQYF.

The chain combines TRBV7-8 with TRBJ1-3, with 11 bases that match TRBD1. CDR1 and CDR2 (germline): SGHVS, FQNEAQ. V shed 4 bases and J 2 bases; nucleotides not matched to a gene: 1. The CDR3 is made up of 15 amino acids. DNA for the CDR3: TGTGCCAGCAGCTCGGGACAGGGGGCTGGAAACACCATATATTTT. Amino acids: CASSSGQGAGNTIYF.

This chain connects TRBV20-1 to TRBJ2-2; TRBD1 might be the D (6 bases). The V end was cut by 4 bases, the J end by 2 bases, with 14 bases between. Per germline, CDR1 DFQATT and CDR2 SNEGSKA (reference sequence). This CDR3 has 15 amino acids. CDR3 loop: CSANTGTTNTGELFF. DNA of the CDR3: TGCAGTGCTAATACCGGGACAACAAACACCGGGGAGCTGTTTTTT.

This clonotype was picked up many times. The chain combines TRBV29-1 with TRBJ2-1, with D maybe TRBD2 (7 bases). Germline V gene sequence: CDR1 SQVTM, CDR2 ANQGSEA. The V gene lost 8 bases and the J gene lost 7 bases, with 21 bases spanning the gap. The CDR3 contains 14 residues. The CDR3, as DNA: TGCAGCTCAACCGTCGGGGGGCAGGGAAATGAGCAGTTCTTC. Residues: CSSTVGGQGNEQFF.

This clonotype was counted a few times. This chain connects TRBV5-6 to TRBJ2-7; 16 nucleotides match TRBD2. The CDR3 covers 19 residues. Looked up from germline, CDR1 is SGHDT and CDR2 is YYEEEE. Trimming cost V 4 bases and J 0 bases; bases outside gene matches: 10. The CDR3 loop is CASSGGTSGRAESSYEQYF. The CDR3 nucleotides are TGTGCCAGCAGCGGTGGGACTAGCGGGAGGGCCGAGAGCTCCTACGAGCAGTACTTC. The full variable domain, with the rest looked up from reference TRBV5-6 and TRBJ2-7, is DAGVTQSPTHLIKTRGQQVTLRCSPKSGHDTVSWYQQALGQGPQFIFQYYEEEERQRGNFPDRFSGHQFPNYSSELNVNALLLGDSALYLCASSGGTSGRAESSYEQYFGPGTRLTVT.

This clonotype has a handful of counts. The chain recombines TRBV20-1 with TRBJ2-1; TRBD2 agrees at 10 bases. From germline, CDR1 is DFQATT and CDR2 SNEGSKA (reference sequence). V was pared by 0 bases and J by 4 bases, with 3 bases of the junction left unmatched. The CDR3 spans 15 residues. The CDR3 sequence: CSAREGLALYNEQFF. The CDR3 coding sequence is TGCAGTGCTAGAGAGGGACTAGCGCTATACAATGAGCAGTTCTTC.

This clonotype has a count of ten or more. The chain combines TRBV6-1 with TRBJ2-7; 11 nucleotides match TRBD1. Germline values: CDR1 MNHNS, CDR2 SASEGT. Trimming at V came to 6 bases and at J to 4 bases, leaving 8 bases not matched to a gene. The CDR3 extends over 15 amino acids. This CDR3 is CASSTPGQGGYEQYF. The CDR3 DNA follows: TGTGCCAGCAGCACTCCGGGACAGGGGGGTTACGAGCAGTACTTC.

V usage is TRBV4-1 and J usage is TRBJ2-2, with D maybe TRBD2 (6 bases). The CDR3 spans 17 residues. Looked up from germline, CDR1 is MGHRA and CDR2 is YSYEKL. The ends were cut back, 0 bases at V and 2 bases at J, with 13 bases in the middle. DNA of the CDR3: TGCGCCAGCAGCCAAGATCGCCGGGGGAGAAACACCGGGGAGCTGTTTTTT. It codes for CASSQDRRGRNTGELFF.

The sample holds many counts of this clonotype. The chain carries TRBV20-1 and TRBJ2-7; D is ambiguous. The ends were cut back, 0 bases at V and 2 bases at J, with 11 bases in the middle. Per germline, CDR1 DFQATT and CDR2 SNEGSKA (reference sequence). This CDR3 spans 14 amino acids. CDR3 region: CSARDVGRTYEQYF. The CDR3 DNA reads TGCAGTGCTAGAGATGTAGGTCGAACCTACGAGCAGTACTTC.

This clonotype was detected ten times or more. This chain joins TRBV29-1 and TRBJ2-1; a possible D gene is TRBD2 (6 bases). The germline V gene has CDR1 SQVTM and CDR2 ANQGSEA. The V end was cut by 7 bases, the J end by 12 bases, with 16 bases between. The CDR3 runs 11 residues. In DNA, the CDR3 is TGCAGCGCTAAGGTAGGGGAGGTGCAGTTCTTC. Translating gives CSAKVGEVQFF.